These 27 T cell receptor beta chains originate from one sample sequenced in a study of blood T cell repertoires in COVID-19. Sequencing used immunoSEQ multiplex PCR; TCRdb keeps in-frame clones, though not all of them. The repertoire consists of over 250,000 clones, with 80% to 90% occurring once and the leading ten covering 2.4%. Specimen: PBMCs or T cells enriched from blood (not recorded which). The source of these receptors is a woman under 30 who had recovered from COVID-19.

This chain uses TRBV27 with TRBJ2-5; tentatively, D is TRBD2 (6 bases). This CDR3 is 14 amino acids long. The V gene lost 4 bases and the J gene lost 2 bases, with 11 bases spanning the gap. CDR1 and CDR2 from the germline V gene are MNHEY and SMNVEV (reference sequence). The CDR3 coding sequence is TGTGCCAGCAGTTCGTTGGGACTGCAAGAGACCCAGTACTTC. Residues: CASSSLGLQETQYF.

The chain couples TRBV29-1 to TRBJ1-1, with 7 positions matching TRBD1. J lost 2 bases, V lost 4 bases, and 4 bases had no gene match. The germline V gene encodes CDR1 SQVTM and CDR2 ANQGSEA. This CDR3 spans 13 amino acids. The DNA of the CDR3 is TGCAGCGTTGGGGGACAGATCAACACTGAAGCTTTCTTT. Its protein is CSVGGQINTEAFF.

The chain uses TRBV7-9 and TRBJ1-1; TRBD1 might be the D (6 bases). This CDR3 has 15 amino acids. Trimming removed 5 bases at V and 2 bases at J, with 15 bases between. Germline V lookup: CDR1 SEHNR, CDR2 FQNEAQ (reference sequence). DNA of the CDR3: TGTGCCAGCAGCCTCCCGGACAGCGTCAACACTGAAGCTTTCTTT. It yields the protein CASSLPDSVNTEAFF.

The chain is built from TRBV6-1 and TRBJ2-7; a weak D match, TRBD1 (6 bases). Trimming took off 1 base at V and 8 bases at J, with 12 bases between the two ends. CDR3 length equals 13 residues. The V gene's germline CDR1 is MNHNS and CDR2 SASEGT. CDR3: CASSEDRAHQQYF. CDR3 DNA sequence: TGTGCCAGCAGTGAAGACAGGGCTCACCAGCAGTACTTC.

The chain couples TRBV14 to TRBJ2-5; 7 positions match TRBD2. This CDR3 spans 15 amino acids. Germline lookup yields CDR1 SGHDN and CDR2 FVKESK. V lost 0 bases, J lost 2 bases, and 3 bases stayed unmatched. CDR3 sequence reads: CASSQDRTSQETQYF. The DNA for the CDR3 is TGTGCCAGCAGCCAAGATAGGACTAGTCAAGAGACCCAGTACTTC.

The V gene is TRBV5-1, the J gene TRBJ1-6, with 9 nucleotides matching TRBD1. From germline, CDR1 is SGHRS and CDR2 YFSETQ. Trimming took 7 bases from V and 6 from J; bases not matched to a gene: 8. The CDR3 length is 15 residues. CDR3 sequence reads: CASQRGQGGNSPLHF. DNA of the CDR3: TGCGCCAGCCAACGGGGACAGGGAGGTAATTCACCCCTCCACTTT.

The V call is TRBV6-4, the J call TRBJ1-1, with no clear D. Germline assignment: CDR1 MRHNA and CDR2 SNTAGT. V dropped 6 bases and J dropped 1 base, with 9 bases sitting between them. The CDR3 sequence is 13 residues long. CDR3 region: CASSVTGNTEAFF. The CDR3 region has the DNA TGTGCCAGCAGCGTAACGGGGAACACTGAAGCTTTCTTT.

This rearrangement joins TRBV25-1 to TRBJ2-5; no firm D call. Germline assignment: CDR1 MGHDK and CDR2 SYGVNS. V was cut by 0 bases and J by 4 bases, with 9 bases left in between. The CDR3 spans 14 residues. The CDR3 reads CASSEYRGRETQYF. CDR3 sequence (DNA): TGTGCCAGCAGTGAATATAGAGGTCGAGAGACCCAGTACTTC.

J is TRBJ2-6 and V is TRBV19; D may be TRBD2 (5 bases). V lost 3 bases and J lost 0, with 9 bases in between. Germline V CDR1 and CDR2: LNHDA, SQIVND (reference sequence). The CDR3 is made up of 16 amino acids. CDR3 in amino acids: CASSMREGSGANVLTF. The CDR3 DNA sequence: TGTGCCAGTAGTATGAGAGAGGGCTCTGGGGCCAACGTCCTGACTTTC.

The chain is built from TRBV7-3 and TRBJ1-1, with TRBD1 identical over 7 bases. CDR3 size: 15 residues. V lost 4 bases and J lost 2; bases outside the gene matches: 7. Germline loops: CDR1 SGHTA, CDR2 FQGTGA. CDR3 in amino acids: CASSSRGDRNTEAFF. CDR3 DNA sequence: TGTGCCAGCAGCTCGCGGGGGGACAGAAACACTGAAGCTTTCTTT.

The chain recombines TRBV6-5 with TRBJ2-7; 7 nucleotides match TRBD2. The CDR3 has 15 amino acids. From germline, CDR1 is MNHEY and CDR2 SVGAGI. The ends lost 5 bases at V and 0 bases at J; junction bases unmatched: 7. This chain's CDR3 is CASSTAGDSSYEQYF. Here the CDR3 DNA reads TGTGCCAGCAGTACCGCGGGGGATAGCTCCTACGAGCAGTACTTC.

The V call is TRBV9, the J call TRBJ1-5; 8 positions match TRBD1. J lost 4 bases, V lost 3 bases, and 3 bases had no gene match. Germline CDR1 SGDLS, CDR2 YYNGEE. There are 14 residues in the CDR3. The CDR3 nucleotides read TGTGCCAGCAGCGGGGGACAGGCTAATCAGCCCCAGCATTTT. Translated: CASSGGQANQPQHF.

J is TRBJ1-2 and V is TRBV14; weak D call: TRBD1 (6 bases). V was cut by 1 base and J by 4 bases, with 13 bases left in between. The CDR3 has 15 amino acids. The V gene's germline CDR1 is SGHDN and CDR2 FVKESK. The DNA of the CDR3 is TGTGCCAGCAGCCAAGGTGCCAGGGGCCGCTATGGCTACACCTTC. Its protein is CASSQGARGRYGYTF.

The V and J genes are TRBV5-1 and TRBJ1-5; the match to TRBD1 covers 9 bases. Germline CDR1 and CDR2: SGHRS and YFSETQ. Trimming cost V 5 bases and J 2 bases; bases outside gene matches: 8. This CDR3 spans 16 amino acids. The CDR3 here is CASRHPRTGGNQPQHF. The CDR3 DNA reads TGCGCCAGCAGACACCCGCGGACAGGGGGCAATCAGCCCCAGCATTTT.

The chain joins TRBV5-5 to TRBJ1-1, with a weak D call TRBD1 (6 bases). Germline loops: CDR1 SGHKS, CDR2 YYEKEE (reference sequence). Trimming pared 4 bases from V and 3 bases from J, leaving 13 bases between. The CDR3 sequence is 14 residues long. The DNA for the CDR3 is TGTGCCAGCAGCCCCGGACAGATGGACACTGAAGCTTTCTTT. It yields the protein CASSPGQMDTEAFF. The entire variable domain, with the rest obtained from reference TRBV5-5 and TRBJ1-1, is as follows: DAGVTQSPTHLIKTRGQQVTLRCSPISGHKSVSWYQQVLGQGPQFIFQYYEKEERGRGNFPDRFSARQFPNYSSELNVNALLLGDSALYLCASSPGQMDTEAFFGQGTRLTVV.

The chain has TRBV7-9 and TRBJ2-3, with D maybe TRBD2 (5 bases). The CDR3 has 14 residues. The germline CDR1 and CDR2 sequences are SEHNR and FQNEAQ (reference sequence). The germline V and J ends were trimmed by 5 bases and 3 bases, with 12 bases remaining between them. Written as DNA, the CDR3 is TGTGCCAGCAGCCTCACACTAGGAACAGATACGCAGTATTTT. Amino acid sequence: CASSLTLGTDTQYF.

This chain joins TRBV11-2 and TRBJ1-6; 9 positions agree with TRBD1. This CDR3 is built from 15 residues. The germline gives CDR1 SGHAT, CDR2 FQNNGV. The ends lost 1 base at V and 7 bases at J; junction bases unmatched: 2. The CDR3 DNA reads TGTGCCAGCAGCTTAGTGGGGACAGGGAATTCACCCCTCCACTTT. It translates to CASSLVGTGNSPLHF.

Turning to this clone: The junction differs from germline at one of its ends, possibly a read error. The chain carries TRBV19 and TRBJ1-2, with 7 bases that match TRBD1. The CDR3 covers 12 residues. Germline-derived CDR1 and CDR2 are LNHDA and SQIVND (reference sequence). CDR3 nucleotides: TGTGCCAGTAGGATAGACAGGGAAGGCTACACCTTC. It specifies CASRIDREGYTF.

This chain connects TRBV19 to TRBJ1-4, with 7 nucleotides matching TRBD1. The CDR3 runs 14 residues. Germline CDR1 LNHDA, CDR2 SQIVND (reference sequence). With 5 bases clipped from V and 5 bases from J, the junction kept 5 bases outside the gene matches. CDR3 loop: CASSRDSSNEKLFF. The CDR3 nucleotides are TGTGCCAGTAGTCGGGACAGCTCGAATGAAAAACTGTTTTTT.

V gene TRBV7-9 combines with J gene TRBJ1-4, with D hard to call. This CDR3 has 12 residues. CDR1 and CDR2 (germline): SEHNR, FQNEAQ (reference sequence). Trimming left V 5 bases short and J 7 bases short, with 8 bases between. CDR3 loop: CASSQVPEKLFF. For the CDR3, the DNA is TGTGCCAGCAGCCAGGTGCCTGAAAAACTGTTTTTT. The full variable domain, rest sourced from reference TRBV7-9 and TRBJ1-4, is DTGVSQNPRHKITKRGQNVTFRCDPISEHNRLYWYRQTLGQGPEFLTYFQNEAQLEKSRLLSDRFSAERPKGSFSTLEIQRTEQGDSAMYLCASSQVPEKLFFGSGTQLSVL.

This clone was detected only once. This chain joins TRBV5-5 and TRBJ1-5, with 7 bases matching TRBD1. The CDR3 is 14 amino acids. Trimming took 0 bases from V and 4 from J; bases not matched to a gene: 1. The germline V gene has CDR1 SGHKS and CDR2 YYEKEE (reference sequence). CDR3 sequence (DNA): TGTGCCAGCAGCTTGGACAGGGGTAATCAGCCCCAGCATTTT. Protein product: CASSLDRGNQPQHF.

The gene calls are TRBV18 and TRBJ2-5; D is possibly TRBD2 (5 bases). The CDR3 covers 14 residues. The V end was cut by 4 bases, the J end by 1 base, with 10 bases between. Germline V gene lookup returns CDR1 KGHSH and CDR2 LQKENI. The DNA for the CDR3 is TGTGCCAGCTCACTTCCGGGAACCCAAGAGACCCAGTACTTC. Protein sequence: CASSLPGTQETQYF.

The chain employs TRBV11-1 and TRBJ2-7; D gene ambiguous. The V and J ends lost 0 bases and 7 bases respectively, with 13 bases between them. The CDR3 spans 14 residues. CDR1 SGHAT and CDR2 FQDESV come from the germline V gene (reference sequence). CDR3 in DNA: TGTGCCAGCAGCTTAGCGGCCCGCCCCTGGGAGCAGTACTTC. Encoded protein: CASSLAARPWEQYF.

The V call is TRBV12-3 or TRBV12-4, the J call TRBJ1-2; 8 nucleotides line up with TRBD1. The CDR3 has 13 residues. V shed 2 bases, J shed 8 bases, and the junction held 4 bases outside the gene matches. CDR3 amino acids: CASSLPTGEGYTF. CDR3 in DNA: TGTGCCAGCAGTTTACCGACAGGGGAAGGCTACACCTTC.

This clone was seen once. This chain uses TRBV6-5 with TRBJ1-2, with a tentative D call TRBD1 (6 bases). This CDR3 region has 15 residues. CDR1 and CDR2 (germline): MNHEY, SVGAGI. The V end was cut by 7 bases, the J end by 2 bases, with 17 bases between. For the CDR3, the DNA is TGTGCCAGCACCCGAACCTTAACAGGGAACTATGGCTACACCTTC. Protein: CASTRTLTGNYGYTF.

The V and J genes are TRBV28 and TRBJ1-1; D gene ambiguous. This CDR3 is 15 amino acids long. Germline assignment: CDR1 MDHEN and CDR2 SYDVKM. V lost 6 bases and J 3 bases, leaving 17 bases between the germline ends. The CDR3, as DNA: TGTGCCAGCAGCTCACCGTCAGGTGGTGACACTGAAGCTTTCTTT. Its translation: CASSSPSGGDTEAFF.

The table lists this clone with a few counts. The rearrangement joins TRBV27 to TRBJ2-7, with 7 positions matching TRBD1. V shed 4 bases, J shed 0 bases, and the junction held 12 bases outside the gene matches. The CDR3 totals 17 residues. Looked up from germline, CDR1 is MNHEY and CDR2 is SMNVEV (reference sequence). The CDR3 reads CASSSRLGQTGSYEQYF. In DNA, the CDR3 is TGTGCCAGCAGTTCCCGCCTGGGACAGACCGGCTCCTACGAGCAGTACTTC.